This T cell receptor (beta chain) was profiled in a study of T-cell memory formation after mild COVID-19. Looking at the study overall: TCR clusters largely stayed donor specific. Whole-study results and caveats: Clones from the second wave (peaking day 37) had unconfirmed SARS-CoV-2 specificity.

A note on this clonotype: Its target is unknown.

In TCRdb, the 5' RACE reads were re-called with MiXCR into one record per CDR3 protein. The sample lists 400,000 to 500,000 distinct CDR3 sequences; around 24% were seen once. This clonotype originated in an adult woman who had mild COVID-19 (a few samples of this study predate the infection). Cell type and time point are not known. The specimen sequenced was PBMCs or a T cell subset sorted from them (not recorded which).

CDR3 in DNA: TGTGCCAGCAGTTACTCTACAGGGGCAGGTCAGCCCCAGCATTTT. It codes for CASSYSTGAGQPQHF. The chain carries TRBV6-5 and TRBJ1-5; the match to TRBD1 covers 7 bases. With 0 bases clipped from V and 6 bases from J, the junction kept 5 bases outside the gene matches. Per germline, CDR1 MNHEY and CDR2 SVGAGI. The CDR3 is 15 amino acids.